Below, one TCR beta chain is given with its context. The sample belongs to a study of OX40 agonist ivuxolimab in advanced cancers. Overall study: Patients treated during dose escalation were battling hepatocellular carcinoma, melanoma, renal cell or head and neck cancer. Cohort: about 82% men, mean age 60, aged about 23 to 79.

J lost 0 bases, V lost 4 bases, and 11 bases had no gene match. The CDR3 is 19 amino acids. Germline CDR1 SGHAT, CDR2 FQNNGV. Method: immunoSEQ multiplex PCR; TCRdb's copy keeps in-frame clones and lacks some. The sample comprises about 36,000 clones, about three quarters of which are singletons, and roughly 20% rests with the top ten. The chain has TRBV11-2 and TRBJ2-6; 8 bases match TRBD1. Material: CD4+ or CD8+ T cells sorted from blood, obtained in a trial of the OX40 agonist ivuxolimab. This receptor was taken from an adult with an advanced solid tumor such as melanoma, head and neck, liver or kidney cancer. CDR3 bases: TGTGCCAGCAGCTCCGGTCCGGGACAGGCGCCCTCTGGGGCCAACGTCCTGACTTTC. The encoded protein is CASSSGPGQAPSGANVLTF.